The 3 T cell receptor beta chains presented below share a single source sample, sequenced in a study of T cell changes during pregnancy in multiple sclerosis (dated by TCRdb to 2018 to 2020). Library preparation employed the immunoSEQ multiplex PCR assay. TCRdb obtained this table from immuneACCESS and retained in-frame rearrangements with V and J assigned. These tables miss some clones; where compared with another copy, unresolved V genes account for less than half of the shortfall, and the remainder is unexplained. The sample yields around 110,000 clones; around 90% were counted once. The leading ten clones occupy 1.6% of the sample. The specimen was peripheral blood, collected before pregnancy. Source of these receptors: a female donor with multiple sclerosis, enrolled in a pregnancy study.

The V call is TRBV30, the J call TRBJ2-7; 8 nucleotides align to TRBD2. CDR1 is GTSNPN and CDR2 is SVGIG in the germline V gene (reference sequence). The V segment lost 0 bases and the J segment 1 base; nucleotides outside the gene matches: 5. The CDR3 has 15 amino acids. The CDR3 sequence is CAWSVDTSGSYEQYF. For the CDR3, the DNA is TGTGCCTGGAGTGTAGACACTAGCGGATCCTACGAGCAGTACTTC. Full variable domain (outside the CDR3, taken from reference TRBV30 and TRBJ2-7): SQTIHQWPATLVQPVGSPLSLECTVEGTSNPNLYWYRQAAGRGLQLLFYSVGIGQISSEVPQNLSASRPQDRQFILSSKKLLLSDSGFYLCAWSVDTSGSYEQYFGPGTRLTVT.

The chain combines TRBV4-1 with TRBJ1-2; maybe TRBD1 (5 bases). The CDR3 length is 16 residues. V lost 0 bases and J 4 bases, leaving 15 bases between the germline ends. Germline V gives CDR1 MGHRA, CDR2 YSYEKL. The chain's CDR3 is CASSQEEGPGLYGYTF. CDR3 sequence (DNA): TGCGCCAGCAGCCAAGAGGAGGGTCCGGGGCTCTATGGCTACACCTTC.

The gene calls are TRBV7-2 and TRBJ2-5, with 7 bases lining up with TRBD2. Per germline, CDR1 SGHTA and CDR2 FQGNSA. Trimming took 1 base from V and 2 from J; bases not matched to a gene: 7. There are 16 residues in the CDR3. The CDR3 is CASSLVGTKRQETQYF. The CDR3 bases are TGTGCCAGCAGCTTAGTCGGGACTAAACGACAAGAGACCCAGTACTTC.